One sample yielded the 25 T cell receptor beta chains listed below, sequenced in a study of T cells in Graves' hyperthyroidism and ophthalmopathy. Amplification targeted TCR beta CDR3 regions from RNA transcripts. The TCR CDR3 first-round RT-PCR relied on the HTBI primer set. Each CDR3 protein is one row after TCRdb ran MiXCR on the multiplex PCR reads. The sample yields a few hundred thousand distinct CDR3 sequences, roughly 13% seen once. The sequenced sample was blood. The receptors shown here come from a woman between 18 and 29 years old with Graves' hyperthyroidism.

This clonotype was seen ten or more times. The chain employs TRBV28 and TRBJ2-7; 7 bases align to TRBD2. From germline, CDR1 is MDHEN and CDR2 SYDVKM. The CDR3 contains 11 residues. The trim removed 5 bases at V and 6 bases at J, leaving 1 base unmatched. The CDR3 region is CASSGRVEQYF. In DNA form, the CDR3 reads TGTGCCAGCAGTGGGAGGGTCGAGCAGTACTTC.

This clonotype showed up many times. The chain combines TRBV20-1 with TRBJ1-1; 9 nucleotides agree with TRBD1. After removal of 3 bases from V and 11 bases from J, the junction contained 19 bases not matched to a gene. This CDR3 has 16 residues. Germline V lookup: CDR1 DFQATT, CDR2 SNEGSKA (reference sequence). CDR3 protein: CSASHGIQGAVIGAFF. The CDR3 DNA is TGCAGTGCTAGTCACGGGATACAGGGGGCTGTTATCGGGGCTTTCTTT.

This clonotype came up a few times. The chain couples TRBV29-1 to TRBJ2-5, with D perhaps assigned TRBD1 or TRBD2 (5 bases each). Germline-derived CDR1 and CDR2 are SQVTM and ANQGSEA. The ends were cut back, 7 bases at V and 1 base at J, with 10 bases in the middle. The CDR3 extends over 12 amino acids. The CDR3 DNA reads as TGCAGCGCGGGACCGGCCCAAGAGACCCAGTACTTC. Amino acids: CSAGPAQETQYF.

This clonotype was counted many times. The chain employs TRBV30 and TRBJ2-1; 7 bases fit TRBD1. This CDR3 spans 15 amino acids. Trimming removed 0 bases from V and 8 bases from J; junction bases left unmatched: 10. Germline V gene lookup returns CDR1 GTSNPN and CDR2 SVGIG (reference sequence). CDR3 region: CAWSVQGWPLDEQFF. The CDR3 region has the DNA TGTGCCTGGAGTGTACAGGGGTGGCCGTTGGATGAGCAGTTCTTC.

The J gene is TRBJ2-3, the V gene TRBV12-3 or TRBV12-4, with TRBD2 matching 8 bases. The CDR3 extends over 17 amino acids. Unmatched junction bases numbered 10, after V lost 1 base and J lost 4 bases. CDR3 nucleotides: TGTGCCAGCAGTTTAGAACTAGCGGAAGGACATCCAGATACGCAGTATTTT. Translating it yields CASSLELAEGHPDTQYF.

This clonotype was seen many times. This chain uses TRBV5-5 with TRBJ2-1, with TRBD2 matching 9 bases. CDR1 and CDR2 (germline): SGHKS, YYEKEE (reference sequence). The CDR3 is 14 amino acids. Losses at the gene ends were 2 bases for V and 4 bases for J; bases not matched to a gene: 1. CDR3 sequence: CASSFLAGYNEQFF. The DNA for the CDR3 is TGTGCCAGCAGCTTTCTAGCGGGGTACAATGAGCAGTTCTTC.

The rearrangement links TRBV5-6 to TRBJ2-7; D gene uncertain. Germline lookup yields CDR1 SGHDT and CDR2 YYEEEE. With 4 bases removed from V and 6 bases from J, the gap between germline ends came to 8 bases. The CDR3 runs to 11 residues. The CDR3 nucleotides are TGTGCCAGCAGCACGGCCGTCGAGCAGTACTTC. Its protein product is CASSTAVEQYF. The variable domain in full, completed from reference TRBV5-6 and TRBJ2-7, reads DAGVTQSPTHLIKTRGQQVTLRCSPKSGHDTVSWYQQALGQGPQFIFQYYEEEERQRGNFPDRFSGHQFPNYSSELNVNALLLGDSALYLCASSTAVEQYFGPGTRLTVT.

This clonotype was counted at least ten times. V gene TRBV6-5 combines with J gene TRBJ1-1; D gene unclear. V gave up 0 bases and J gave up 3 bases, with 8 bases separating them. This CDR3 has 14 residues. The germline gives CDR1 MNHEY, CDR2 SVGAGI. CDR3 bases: TGTGCCAGCAGTTACTCCGGCAGATACACTGAAGCTTTCTTT. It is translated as CASSYSGRYTEAFF.

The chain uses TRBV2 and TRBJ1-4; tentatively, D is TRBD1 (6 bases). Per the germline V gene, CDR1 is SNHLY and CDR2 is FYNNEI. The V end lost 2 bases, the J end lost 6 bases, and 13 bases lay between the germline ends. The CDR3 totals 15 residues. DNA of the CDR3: TGTGCCAGCAGTGAATGGACAGCGAGAGATGAAAAACTGTTTTTT. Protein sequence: CASSEWTARDEKLFF.

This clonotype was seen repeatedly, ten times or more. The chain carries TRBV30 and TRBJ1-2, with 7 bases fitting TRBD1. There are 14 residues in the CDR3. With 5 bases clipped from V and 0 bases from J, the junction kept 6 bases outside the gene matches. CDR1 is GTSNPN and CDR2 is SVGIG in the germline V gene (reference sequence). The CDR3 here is CAWGRDRTNYGYTF. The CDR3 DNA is TGTGCCTGGGGTCGGGACAGAACTAACTATGGCTACACCTTC.

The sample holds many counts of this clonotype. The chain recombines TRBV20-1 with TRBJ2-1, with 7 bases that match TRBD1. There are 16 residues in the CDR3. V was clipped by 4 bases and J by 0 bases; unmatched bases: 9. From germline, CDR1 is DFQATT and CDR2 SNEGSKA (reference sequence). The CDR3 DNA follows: TGCAGTGCTATAGAGCTCGGGACAGACTCCTACAATGAGCAGTTCTTC. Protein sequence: CSAIELGTDSYNEQFF.

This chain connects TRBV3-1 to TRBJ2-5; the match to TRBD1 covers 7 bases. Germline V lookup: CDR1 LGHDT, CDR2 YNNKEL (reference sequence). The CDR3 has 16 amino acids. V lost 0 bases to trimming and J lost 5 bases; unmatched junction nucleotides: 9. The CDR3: CASSQDWTGPQETQYF. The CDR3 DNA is TGTGCCAGCAGCCAAGATTGGACAGGCCCGCAGGAGACCCAGTACTTC.

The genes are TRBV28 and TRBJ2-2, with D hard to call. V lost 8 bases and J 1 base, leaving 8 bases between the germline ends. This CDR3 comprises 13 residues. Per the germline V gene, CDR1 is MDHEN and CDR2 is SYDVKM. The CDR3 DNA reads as TGTGCCAGCTTACAGCTGAACACCGGGGAGCTGTTTTTT. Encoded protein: CASLQLNTGELFF.

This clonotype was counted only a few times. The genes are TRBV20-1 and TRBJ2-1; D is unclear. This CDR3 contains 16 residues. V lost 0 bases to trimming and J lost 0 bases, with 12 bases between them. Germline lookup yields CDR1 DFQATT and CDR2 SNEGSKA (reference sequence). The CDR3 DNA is TGCAGTGCTAGAGATCTCAGCACCAGCTCCTACAATGAGCAGTTCTTC. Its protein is CSARDLSTSSYNEQFF.

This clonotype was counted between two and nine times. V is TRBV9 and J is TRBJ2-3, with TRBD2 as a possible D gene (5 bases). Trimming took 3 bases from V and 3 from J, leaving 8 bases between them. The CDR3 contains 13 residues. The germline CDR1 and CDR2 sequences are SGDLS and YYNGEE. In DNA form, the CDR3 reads TGTGCCAGCAGCGCCAGACTAACAGATACGCAGTATTTT. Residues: CASSARLTDTQYF.

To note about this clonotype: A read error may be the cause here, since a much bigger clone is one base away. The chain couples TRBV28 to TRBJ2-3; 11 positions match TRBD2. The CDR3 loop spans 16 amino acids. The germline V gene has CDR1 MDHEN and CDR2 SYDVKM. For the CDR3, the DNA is TGTGCCGGCAGTTTAGGGACTAGCGGCCACACAGATACGCAGTATTTT. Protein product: CAGSLGTSGHTDTQYF.

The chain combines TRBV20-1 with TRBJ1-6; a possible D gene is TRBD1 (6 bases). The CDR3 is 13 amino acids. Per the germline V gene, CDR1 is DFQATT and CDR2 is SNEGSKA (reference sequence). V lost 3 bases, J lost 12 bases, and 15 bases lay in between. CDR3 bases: TGCAGTGCTAGGGGGAGGGGGGGAGAACCCCTCCACTTT. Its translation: CSARGRGGEPLHF.

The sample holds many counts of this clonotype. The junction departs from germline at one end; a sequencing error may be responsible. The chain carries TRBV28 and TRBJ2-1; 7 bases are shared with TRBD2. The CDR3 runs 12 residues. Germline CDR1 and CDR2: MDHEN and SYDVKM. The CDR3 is CVSSTPGLEQFF. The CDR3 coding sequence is TGTGTCAGCAGTACGCCGGGACTAGAGCAGTTCTTC.

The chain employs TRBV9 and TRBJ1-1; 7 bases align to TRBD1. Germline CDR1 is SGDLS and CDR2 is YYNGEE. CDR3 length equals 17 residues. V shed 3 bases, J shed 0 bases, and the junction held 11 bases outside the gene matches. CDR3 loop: CASSAPQGEDLNTEAFF. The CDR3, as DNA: TGTGCCAGCAGCGCCCCTCAGGGGGAGGATTTGAACACTGAAGCTTTCTTT.

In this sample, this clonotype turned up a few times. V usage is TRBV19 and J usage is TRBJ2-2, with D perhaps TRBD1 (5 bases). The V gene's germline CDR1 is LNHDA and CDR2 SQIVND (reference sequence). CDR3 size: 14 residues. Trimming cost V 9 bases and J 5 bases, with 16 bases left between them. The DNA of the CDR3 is TGTGCCAGAACTTATAGGGGTAGAACCGGGGAGCTGTTTTTT. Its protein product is CARTYRGRTGELFF.

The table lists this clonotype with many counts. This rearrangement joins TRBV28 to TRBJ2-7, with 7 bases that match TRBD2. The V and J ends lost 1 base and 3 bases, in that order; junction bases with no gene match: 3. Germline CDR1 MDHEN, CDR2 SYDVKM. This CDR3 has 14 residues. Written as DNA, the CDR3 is TGTGCCAGCAGTTTATCCAGGGAGGGCTACGAGCAGTACTTC. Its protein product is CASSLSREGYEQYF.

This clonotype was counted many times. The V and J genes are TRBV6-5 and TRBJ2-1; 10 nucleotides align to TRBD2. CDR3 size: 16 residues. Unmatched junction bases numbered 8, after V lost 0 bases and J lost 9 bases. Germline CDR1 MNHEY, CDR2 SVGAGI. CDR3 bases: TGTGCCAGCAGTTACTCCGCCGGGACTAGCGTTTCTGAGCAGTTCTTC. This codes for CASSYSAGTSVSEQFF.

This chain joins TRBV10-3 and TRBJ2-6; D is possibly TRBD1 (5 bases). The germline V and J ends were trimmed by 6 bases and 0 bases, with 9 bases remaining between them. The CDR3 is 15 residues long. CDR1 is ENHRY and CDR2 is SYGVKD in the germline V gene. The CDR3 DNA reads TGTGCCATCAGGAGTCAGGGCTCTGGGGCCAACGTCCTGACTTTC. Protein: CAIRSQGSGANVLTF.

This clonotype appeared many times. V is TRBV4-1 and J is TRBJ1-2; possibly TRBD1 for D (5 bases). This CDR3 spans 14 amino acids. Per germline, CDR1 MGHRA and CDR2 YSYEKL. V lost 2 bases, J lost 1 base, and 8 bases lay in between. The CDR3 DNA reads TGCGCCAGCAGCCAATGGGACGGTAACTATGGCTACACCTTC. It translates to CASSQWDGNYGYTF.

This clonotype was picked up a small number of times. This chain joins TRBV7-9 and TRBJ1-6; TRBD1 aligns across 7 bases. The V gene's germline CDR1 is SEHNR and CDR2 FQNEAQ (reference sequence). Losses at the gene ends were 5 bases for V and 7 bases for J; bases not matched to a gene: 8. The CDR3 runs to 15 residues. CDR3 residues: CASSLGQALNSPLHF. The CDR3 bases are TGTGCCAGCAGCCTAGGACAGGCTCTAAATTCACCCCTCCACTTT.